This T cell receptor beta chain emerged from a study of T cell responses to AZD1222 COVID-19 vaccine. Germline CDR1 and CDR2: SGHTA and FQGTGA. The CDR3 totals 16 residues. V lost 3 bases, J lost 0 bases, and 5 bases stayed unmatched. TCRdb's table, derived via immunoSEQ multiplex PCR, lists solely in-frame clones and lacks some. The table includes about 110,000 clones, more than 90% detected once. The source material was peripheral blood, sampled on day 0 of AZD1222 vaccination. This receptor was taken from an adult in good health. V and J are TRBV7-3 and TRBJ2-3; 8 bases align to TRBD2. The CDR3 coding sequence is TGTGCCAGCAGCTTTCGGGGACTAGGTAGCACAGATACGCAGTATTTT. Its translation: CASSFRGLGSTDTQYF.